These 5 T cell receptor beta chains share one sample of origin, sequenced in a study of blood T cell repertoires in COVID-19. This table comes from immunoSEQ multiplex PCR, and its TCRdb copy is limited to in-frame clones, with some not included. The repertoire holds under 200,000 clones, with 65% to 90% as singletons. The sequencing sample was made of peripheral blood. These receptors all come from a human donor in a cohort sampled during active COVID-19.

V gene TRBV7-2 combines with J gene TRBJ1-3; no clear D. This CDR3 has 13 amino acids. Trimming pared 5 bases from V and 7 bases from J, leaving 12 bases between. Germline loops: CDR1 SGHTA, CDR2 FQGNSA. This CDR3 reads CASSGLEGNTIYF. The CDR3 DNA is TGTGCCAGCAGCGGCTTGGAGGGTAACACCATATATTTT.

This clone has only one observation. The rearrangement joins TRBV5-8 to TRBJ1-1; D is perhaps TRBD1 (6 bases). The germline V gene encodes CDR1 SGHTS and CDR2 YDEGEE. The V end was cut by 0 bases, the J end by 5 bases, with 8 bases between. CDR3 size: 13 residues. The CDR3 DNA follows: TGTGCCAGCAGCTTGGACAGGGTAACTGAAGCTTTCTTT. Its translation is CASSLDRVTEAFF. The full variable domain, rest sourced from reference TRBV5-8 and TRBJ1-1, is EAGVTQSPTHLIKTRGQQATLRCSPISGHTSVYWYQQALGLGLQFLLWYDEGEERNRGNFPPRFSGRQFPNYSSELNVNALELEDSALYLCASSLDRVTEAFFGQGTRLTVV.

The V gene is TRBV19, the J gene TRBJ2-7, with 11 bases matching TRBD1. V lost 5 bases, J lost 7 bases, and 7 bases stayed unmatched. Germline-derived CDR1 and CDR2 are LNHDA and SQIVND (reference sequence). The CDR3 spans 14 residues. CDR3 sequence: CASSGLDRGHEQYF. CDR3 nucleotides: TGTGCCAGTAGTGGCCTGGACAGGGGGCATGAGCAGTACTTC.

The chain joins TRBV7-2 to TRBJ2-7; possibly TRBD2 for D (6 bases). The V end was cut by 2 bases, the J end by 0 bases, with 8 bases between. The CDR3 has 14 amino acids. Germline CDR1 and CDR2: SGHTA and FQGNSA. The CDR3 here is CASSLSGRSYEQYF. For the CDR3, the DNA is TGTGCCAGCAGCTTAAGCGGGCGCTCCTACGAGCAGTACTTC.

The V and J genes are TRBV12-3 or TRBV12-4 and TRBJ1-2, with no clear D. Deletions cut 6 bases from V and 2 bases from J, with 10 bases between. The CDR3 has 13 residues. CDR3 loop: CASSEDTNYGYTF. CDR3 nucleotides: TGTGCCAGCAGCGAAGACACGAACTATGGCTACACCTTC.